The clone carrying this TCR beta chain occurred many times. Its antigen is not known. The sample belongs to a study of tumor and adjacent non-tumor tissue in lung cancer. Study-level findings and limits: Tumor repertoires had a smaller top 100 clone share than normal lung.

V shed 0 bases and J shed 0 bases, with 12 bases lying between them. The germline gives CDR1 SGHVS, CDR2 FQNEAQ. The CDR3 consists of 16 residues. RNA was extracted from bulk tissue without any cell sorting. TCRbeta libraries were built with three rounds of nested PCR, modified from ARM-PCR. Each CDR3 protein is one row after TCRdb ran MiXCR on the multiplex PCR reads. The sample lists over 85,000 distinct CDR3 sequences; around 82% were seen once. The TCR sequence derives from a man between 70 and 80 years old with non-small cell lung cancer. The sequencing input was lung tumor tissue. The chain uses TRBV7-8 and TRBJ2-7; D possibly corresponds to TRBD1 (5 bases). The CDR3, as DNA: TGTGCCAGCAGCTTAGCTTTGGCGCAGGGCTCCTACGAGCAGTACTTC. It specifies CASSLALAQGSYEQYF.